Listed below are T cell receptor beta chains from one sample, sequenced in a study of identical twins. TCRdb recomputed calls from the 5' RACE reads with MiXCR, one row per CDR3 protein. This sample has a few hundred thousand distinct CDR3 sequences, with approximately 8.6% found just once. In addition, the sample was reused for a study of yellow fever vaccine responses in identical twins.

The source material was CD8+ T cells sorted from blood. The receptor source for this set is a woman aged 18-29 years in good health. CDR3s include the opening cysteine and the closing phenylalanine or tryptophan. The order of the fields is V gene, clone size, D gene, J gene, CDR3 DNA, CDR3 protein. A D gene is named only where the DNA matches it firmly. Expanded clones get a size class; other rows say once, few or many, or leave the size out.

>TRBV24-1|many|.|TRBJ2-6
TGTGCCACCAGTGGCTACTCTGGGGCCAACGTCCTGACTTTC
CATSGYSGANVLTF
>TRBV12-3/TRBV12-4|.|.|TRBJ1-1
TGTGCCAGCAGTCTCCCCCAGGGTTTGGAGAACACTGAAGCTTTCTTT
CASSLPQGLENTEAFF
>TRBV10-3|.|.|TRBJ2-1
TGTGCCATCAGAAGCGGTTTAGCCAATGAGCAGTTCTTC
CAIRSGLANEQFF
>TRBV5-1|few|.|TRBJ2-1
TGCGCCAGCAGCTTGGCGGACGGGACGGTATACAATGAGCAGTTCTTC
CASSLADGTVYNEQFF
>TRBV29-1|many|TRBD1|TRBJ2-5
TGCAGCGTTGCACACCGACAGGGGGCTTGGGAGACCCAGTACTTC
CSVAHRQGAWETQYF
>TRBV11-2|.|.|TRBJ2-2
TGTGCCAGCAGCTCCCGGCAGGGTTCGCCCGGGGAGCTGTTTTTT
CASSSRQGSPGELFF
>TRBV4-3|.|.|TRBJ2-1
TGCGCCAGCAGCCATAGTAGGGGGGGTTACAATGAGCAGTTCTTC
CASSHSRGGYNEQFF
>TRBV5-1|few|TRBD2|TRBJ2-2
TGCGCCAGCAGCTTGGGGTTTAGCGGGAGCCACACCGGGGAGCTGTTTTTT
CASSLGFSGSHTGELFF
>TRBV2|few|.|TRBJ2-7
TGTGCCAGCCTTGGGGGCACCAGCTACGAGCAGTACTTC
CASLGGTSYEQYF
>TRBV28|.|.|TRBJ2-4
TGTGCCAGCAGCTGGGGGAACATTCAGTACTTC
CASSWGNIQYF
>TRBV7-9|.|.|TRBJ2-1
TGTGCCAGCAGCTTAGCATTCTCCCCTGAGCAGTTCTTC
CASSLAFSPEQFF
>TRBV4-1|.|.|TRBJ2-7
TGCGCCAGCAGCGCCATGGTGGTCGAGAGCGACGAGCAGTACTTC
CASSAMVVESDEQYF
>TRBV29-1|few|.|TRBJ1-4
TGCAGCGTTGAAGATCCACAGGATGCAACTAATGAAAAACTGTTTTTT
CSVEDPQDATNEKLFF
>TRBV6-1|.|.|TRBJ2-1
TGTGCCAGCAGGGAGGATTACAATGAGCAGTTCTTC
CASREDYNEQFF
>TRBV15|many|TRBD1|TRBJ2-7
TGTGCCACCAGCAGAGATAGAGGGGGCGCCTCGGGCGAGCAGTACTTC
CATSRDRGGASGEQYF
>TRBV12-3/TRBV12-4|few|TRBD2|TRBJ2-1
TGTACCAGCAGTTTAGGGGTGAAGGCGGGGGGAATCTACAATGAGCAGTTCTTC
CTSSLGVKAGGIYNEQFF
>TRBV27|many|.|TRBJ1-2
TGTGCCAGCAGTTCCTTGCAGGGAGACTATGGCTACACCTTC
CASSSLQGDYGYTF
>TRBV5-6|.|TRBD1|TRBJ2-5
TGTGCCACCTCGGACAGGAACTTCGGGATGGAGACCCAGTACTTC
CATSDRNFGMETQYF
>TRBV7-9|.|TRBD1|TRBJ2-5
TGTGCCAGCAGCAGCTACCTCCGGGACAGGGAACGGGAGACCCAGTACTTC
CASSSYLRDRERETQYF
>TRBV2|many|.|TRBJ2-1
TGTGCCAGCAGTGGGAGGGGCACAGACAATGAGCAGTTCTTC
CASSGRGTDNEQFF
>TRBV11-2|few|.|TRBJ2-7
TGTGCCAGCAGCCCTCAGGACGGGTCCTACGAGCAGTACTTC
CASSPQDGSYEQYF
>TRBV5-1|.|.|TRBJ1-2
TGCGCCAGCAGCTTGGAACCCGAAAACTTCTATGGCTACACCTTC
CASSLEPENFYGYTF
>TRBV24-1|few|.|TRBJ2-7
TGTGCCACCAGTGAGACGGGACAAACCTACGAGCAGTACTTC
CATSETGQTYEQYF
>TRBV3-1|many|.|TRBJ2-1
TGTGCCAGCAGCCTCCTAGGAGGGGGGGGACCTCTCAATGAGCAGTTCTTC
CASSLLGGGGPLNEQFF
>TRBV7-8|many|TRBD2|TRBJ2-1
TGTGCCAGCAGCCACGGGACTACAACCTACAATGAGCAGTTCTTC
CASSHGTTTYNEQFF
>TRBV24-1|many|.|TRBJ2-3
TGTGCCACCACTCCTGGAGGACACACGTTTCCCCCAGATACGCAGTATTTT
CATTPGGHTFPPDTQYF
>TRBV29-1|many|.|TRBJ2-1
TGCAGCTGGGGAGTCTCCTACAATGAGCAGTTCTTC
CSWGVSYNEQFF
>TRBV7-9|.|TRBD1|TRBJ1-2
TGTGCCAGCAGCTTAGGCGGGACAGGGAAAGGCTACACCTTC
CASSLGGTGKGYTF
>TRBV6-2/TRBV6-3|many|.|TRBJ1-1
TGTGCCAGCAGTTATCAATTACTGGGGAACACTGAAGCTTTCTTT
CASSYQLLGNTEAFF
>TRBV7-9|many|.|TRBJ1-1
TGTGCCAGCAGCTTATCTTCAGGGGTCCTGGGCGCTGAAGCTTTCTTT
CASSLSSGVLGAEAFF
>TRBV6-2/TRBV6-3|.|TRBD1|TRBJ2-3
TGTGCCAGCATTTCCCCGGGACAGGGGGCAGATACGCAGTATTTT
CASISPGQGADTQYF
>TRBV9|few|.|TRBJ2-7
TGTGCCAGCAGCGTAGTATACGAGCAGTACTTC
CASSVVYEQYF
>TRBV11-1|few|.|TRBJ1-3
TGTGCCAGCAGCTTAGCCCTCCCGGGAGGGATGAACGGTCTTGCCTTCTCTGGAAACACCATATATTTT
CASSLALPGGMNGLAFSGNTIYF
>TRBV29-1|few|TRBD2|TRBJ2-5
TGCAGCGTTTACCCTCCACCGGGGCTAGCGGGAGGAGAGACCCAGTACTTC
CSVYPPPGLAGGETQYF
>TRBV7-9|many|.|TRBJ2-7
TGTGCCAGCAGCGACTTTCCCCCCGAGCAGTACTTC
CASSDFPPEQYF
>TRBV4-3|few|TRBD2|TRBJ2-7
TGCGCCAGCAGCCAAATAGCGGGAGGGGAAGGCTACGAGCAGTACTTC
CASSQIAGGEGYEQYF
>TRBV5-1|few|TRBD1|TRBJ2-7
TGCGCCAGCATAGAACAGGGGTGGTACGAGCAGTACTTC
CASIEQGWYEQYF
>TRBV5-1|.|.|TRBJ2-5
TGCGCCAGCAGCCTGTCCGGGGCTATCCAAGAGACCCAGTACTTC
CASSLSGAIQETQYF
>TRBV7-9|.|TRBD2|TRBJ2-3
TGTGCCAGCAGCTCACCAGGTTGGGCGGGAGCGGCAGATACGCAGTATTTT
CASSSPGWAGAADTQYF
>TRBV29-1|.|TRBD1|TRBJ1-1
TGCAGCGTTCAGGGGGCGCAGACTGAAGCTCTCTTT
CSVQGAQTEALF
>TRBV28|few|TRBD2|TRBJ2-7
TGTGCCAGCAGTTTGTTCGTCGGGAGGGCTAACGAGCAGTACTTC
CASSLFVGRANEQYF
>TRBV24-1|.|.|TRBJ2-7
TGTGCCACCAGTGTGGGGGGAATCAACGAGCAGTACTTC
CATSVGGINEQYF
>TRBV6-5|few|.|TRBJ2-5
TGTGCCAGCAGGGACTGGGAGACCCAGTACTTC
CASRDWETQYF
>TRBV28|.|.|TRBJ2-7
TGTGCCAGCAGTTTATTTTCGGTAGCCTACGAGCAGTACTTC
CASSLFSVAYEQYF
>TRBV7-8|many|.|TRBJ2-5
TGTGCCAGCAGCCCCTCCGGGACTGGGGCCTTGGGGACCCAGTACTTC
CASSPSGTGALGTQYF
>TRBV12-3/TRBV12-4|few|TRBD1|TRBJ2-7
TGTGCCAGCAGTTTACAGGGGGTCGAGCAGTACTTC
CASSLQGVEQYF
>TRBV7-9|many|TRBD1|TRBJ2-3
TGTGCCAGCAGCGCGGGACAGGGGAGCACAGATACGCAGTATTTT
CASSAGQGSTDTQYF
>TRBV7-8|few|TRBD1|TRBJ2-7
TGTGCCAGCAGCTCAAACAGGGGACCGTCCTACGAGCAGTACTTC
CASSSNRGPSYEQYF
>TRBV27|.|.|TRBJ2-7
TGTGCCAGCAGTTTCCAGCGGACCTCCTACGAGCAGTACTTC
CASSFQRTSYEQYF
>TRBV29-1|few|.|TRBJ1-2
TGCAGCGTCCAACCAACCGGGGACTATGGCTACACCTTC
CSVQPTGDYGYTF
>TRBV4-3|.|.|TRBJ2-7
TGCGCCAGCAGCCAAGAGCGAGGGCTGTTGTACGAGCAGTACTTC
CASSQERGLLYEQYF
>TRBV6-2/TRBV6-3|few|.|TRBJ2-2
TGTGCCAGCAGCAAACGGGACCACAGTAACACCGGGGAGCTGTTTTTT
CASSKRDHSNTGELFF
>TRBV28|.|.|TRBJ2-7
TGTGCCAGCAGTTTATCTGAGGGGGGGGTGCACGAGCAGTACTTC
CASSLSEGGVHEQYF
>TRBV29-1|many|TRBD1|TRBJ2-7
TGCAGCGTTGACACAGGGGGCTACGAGCAGTACTTC
CSVDTGGYEQYF